These T cell receptor beta chains were read from a single sample in a study of blood T cell repertoires in COVID-19. Some clones are missing from TCRdb's copy, which holds only in-frame ones; the method was immunoSEQ multiplex PCR. The sample gives roughly 240,000 clones, 83% of which show up once; 3.6% is in the top ten. Sequencing input: PBMCs or T cells enriched from blood (not recorded which). The receptors derive from a woman aged 40-49 years who had been exposed to COVID-19. The CDR3 runs from the conserved cysteine through the conserved F or W. The D gene is left open where the match is weak. Clone size, where shown, is once, few, many, or a class for clones that have expanded.

clone_size: NA
j_call: TRBJ2-5
d_call: TRBD1
v_call: TRBV19
cdr3_aa: CASSIGGQGLETQYF
cdr3_nt: TGTGCCAGTAGTATAGGAGGACAGGGGTTGGAGACCCAGTACTTC

clone_size: NA
j_call: TRBJ1-5
d_call: NA
v_call: TRBV7-2
cdr3_aa: CASSPQGNQPQHF
cdr3_nt: TGTGCCAGCAGCCCCCAGGGAAATCAGCCCCAGCATTTT

clone_size: NA
j_call: TRBJ1-2
d_call: TRBD1
v_call: TRBV5-1
cdr3_aa: CASSPGQGGYGYTF
cdr3_nt: TGCGCCAGCAGCCCAGGACAGGGCGGCTATGGCTACACCTTC

clone_size: NA
j_call: TRBJ1-5
d_call: TRBD1
v_call: TRBV19
cdr3_aa: CASSIPLDRGGNQPQHF
cdr3_nt: TGTGCCAGTAGTATTCCCCTCGACAGGGGAGGCAATCAGCCCCAGCATTTT

clone_size: NA
j_call: TRBJ1-3
d_call: TRBD1
v_call: TRBV9
cdr3_aa: CASSPRDRDGNTIYF
cdr3_nt: TGTGCCAGCAGCCCCCGGGACAGGGATGGAAACACCATATATTTT

clone_size: NA
j_call: TRBJ1-3
d_call: NA
v_call: TRBV7-2
cdr3_aa: CASSPGPTAGLGNTIYF
cdr3_nt: TGTGCCAGCAGCCCCGGCCCTACGGCGGGGTTGGGAAACACCATATATTTT

clone_size: NA
j_call: TRBJ1-2
d_call: TRBD1
v_call: TRBV9
cdr3_aa: CASSGDRGLDGYTF
cdr3_nt: TGTGCCAGCAGTGGGGACAGGGGCCTCGATGGCTACACCTTC

clone_size: NA
j_call: TRBJ2-7
d_call: NA
v_call: TRBV7-9
cdr3_aa: CASSLRVDEQYF
cdr3_nt: TGTGCCAGCAGCTTACGGGTAGACGAGCAGTACTTC

clone_size: NA
j_call: TRBJ2-7
d_call: NA
v_call: TRBV11-2
cdr3_aa: CASRPPDSPLYEQYF
cdr3_nt: TGTGCCAGCAGGCCTCCTGACTCGCCCCTCTACGAGCAGTACTTC

clone_size: NA
j_call: TRBJ2-1
d_call: NA
v_call: TRBV11-3
cdr3_aa: CASSLGQNNEQFF
cdr3_nt: TGTGCCAGCAGCTTAGGACAGAACAATGAGCAGTTCTTC

clone_size: NA
j_call: TRBJ1-5
d_call: NA
v_call: TRBV28
cdr3_aa: CASSLVGGNNQPQHF
cdr3_nt: TGTGCCAGCAGTTTAGTGGGAGGGAACAATCAGCCCCAGCATTTT

clone_size: NA
j_call: TRBJ1-1
d_call: TRBD1
v_call: TRBV2
cdr3_aa: CARQTGGEAFF
cdr3_nt: TGTGCCAGGCAGACAGGGGGTGAAGCTTTCTTT

clone_size: NA
j_call: TRBJ1-1
d_call: NA
v_call: TRBV5-1
cdr3_aa: CASSLVRGGHTEAFF
cdr3_nt: TGCGCCAGCAGCTTGGTTCGGGGAGGACACACTGAAGCTTTCTTT

clone_size: NA
j_call: TRBJ1-3
d_call: NA
v_call: TRBV30
cdr3_aa: CAWRTGNGNTIYF
cdr3_nt: TGTGCCTGGAGGACCGGGAATGGAAACACCATATATTTT

clone_size: NA
j_call: TRBJ1-1
d_call: NA
v_call: TRBV6-2/TRBV6-3
cdr3_aa: CASSYSIGDTEAFF
cdr3_nt: TGTGCCAGCAGTTACTCGATCGGGGATACTGAAGCTTTCTTT

clone_size: few
j_call: TRBJ1-5
d_call: NA
v_call: TRBV2
cdr3_aa: CASRRERDQPQHF
cdr3_nt: TGTGCCAGCCGGAGGGAACGGGATCAGCCCCAGCATTTT

clone_size: few
j_call: TRBJ1-2
d_call: TRBD1
v_call: TRBV6-5
cdr3_aa: CASSQGQGNYGYTF
cdr3_nt: TGTGCCAGCAGCCAGGGACAGGGGAACTATGGCTACACCTTC

clone_size: NA
j_call: TRBJ1-3
d_call: NA
v_call: TRBV19
cdr3_aa: CASSAQGSYVNTIYF
cdr3_nt: TGTGCCAGTAGTGCGCAGGGGTCCTACGTAAACACCATATATTTT

clone_size: NA
j_call: TRBJ2-2
d_call: NA
v_call: TRBV14
cdr3_aa: CASSFQTNTGELFF
cdr3_nt: TGTGCCAGCAGCTTCCAGACGAACACCGGGGAGCTGTTTTTT

clone_size: once
j_call: TRBJ2-5
d_call: TRBD1
v_call: TRBV5-1
cdr3_aa: CASTVTGTGKETQYF
cdr3_nt: TGCGCCAGCACCGTCACAGGGACAGGGAAAGAGACCCAGTACTTC

clone_size: few
j_call: TRBJ1-5
d_call: NA
v_call: TRBV5-8
cdr3_aa: CASSFRPYSNQPQHF
cdr3_nt: TGTGCCAGCAGTTTCCGCCCCTATAGCAATCAGCCCCAGCATTTT

clone_size: NA
j_call: TRBJ1-1
d_call: TRBD1
v_call: TRBV7-6
cdr3_aa: CASSLGQGAEAFF
cdr3_nt: TGTGCCAGCAGCCTCGGACAGGGCGCTGAAGCTTTCTTT

clone_size: NA
j_call: TRBJ1-2
d_call: NA
v_call: TRBV7-9
cdr3_aa: CASSLRGYGYTF
cdr3_nt: TGTGCCAGCAGCTTAAGAGGGTATGGCTACACCTTC

clone_size: few
j_call: TRBJ1-6
d_call: TRBD1
v_call: TRBV19
cdr3_aa: CASRGDRANNSPLHF
cdr3_nt: TGTGCCAGTAGGGGGGACAGGGCGAATAATTCACCCCTCCACTTT

clone_size: NA
j_call: TRBJ2-7
d_call: NA
v_call: TRBV9
cdr3_aa: CASSAGTISYEQYF
cdr3_nt: TGTGCCAGCAGCGCCGGGACAATCTCCTACGAGCAGTACTTC

clone_size: NA
j_call: TRBJ2-3
d_call: NA
v_call: TRBV5-1
cdr3_aa: CASSLTGAGTDTQYF
cdr3_nt: TGCGCCAGCAGCTTGACGGGTGCGGGTACAGATACGCAGTATTTT

clone_size: NA
j_call: TRBJ1-1
d_call: NA
v_call: TRBV6-5
cdr3_aa: CASTRETEAFF
cdr3_nt: TGTGCCAGCACTAGGGAGACTGAAGCTTTCTTT

clone_size: NA
j_call: TRBJ2-1
d_call: TRBD2
v_call: TRBV7-7
cdr3_aa: CASSLAQAGGPEFF
cdr3_nt: TGTGCTAGCAGCTTAGCGCAGGCGGGGGGACCCGAGTTCTTC

clone_size: NA
j_call: TRBJ2-1
d_call: NA
v_call: TRBV30
cdr3_aa: CAWRQGGLYNEQFF
cdr3_nt: TGTGCCTGGAGACAGGGCGGCCTCTACAATGAGCAGTTCTTC

clone_size: NA
j_call: TRBJ1-5
d_call: TRBD1
v_call: TRBV5-1
cdr3_aa: CASSLSTGDQPQHF
cdr3_nt: TGCGCCAGCAGCTTGAGCACAGGGGATCAGCCCCAGCATTTT

clone_size: NA
j_call: TRBJ1-2
d_call: NA
v_call: TRBV10-3
cdr3_aa: CATLTLTGPVRARYTF
cdr3_nt: TGTGCCACGTTAACGCTAACAGGGCCCGTCCGTGCCCGCTACACCTTC

clone_size: few
j_call: TRBJ1-1
d_call: NA
v_call: TRBV9
cdr3_aa: CASSVVSDTEAFF
cdr3_nt: TGTGCCAGCAGCGTAGTGTCGGACACTGAAGCTTTCTTT

clone_size: once
j_call: TRBJ2-3
d_call: NA
v_call: TRBV14
cdr3_aa: CASSHGGSTDTQYF
cdr3_nt: TGTGCCAGCAGCCACGGGGGATCCACAGATACGCAGTATTTT

clone_size: NA
j_call: TRBJ2-2
d_call: NA
v_call: TRBV2
cdr3_aa: CASSMRDTGELFF
cdr3_nt: TGTGCCAGCAGTATGAGGGACACCGGGGAGCTGTTTTTT

clone_size: NA
j_call: TRBJ2-3
d_call: TRBD2
v_call: TRBV7-9
cdr3_aa: CASPPRGTSGGLNTDTQYF
cdr3_nt: TGTGCCAGTCCCCCCAGGGGTACTAGCGGGGGTCTAAACACAGATACGCAGTATTTT

clone_size: once
j_call: TRBJ2-1
d_call: TRBD2
v_call: TRBV3-1/TRBV3-2
cdr3_aa: CASSPSLAGGTAEQFF
cdr3_nt: TGTGCCAGCAGCCCTTCCCTGGCGGGGGGAACGGCTGAGCAGTTCTTC

clone_size: NA
j_call: TRBJ2-7
d_call: TRBD1
v_call: TRBV18
cdr3_aa: CASSPTRDRLYEQYF
cdr3_nt: TGTGCCAGCTCACCAACCCGGGACAGGTTGTACGAGCAGTACTTC

clone_size: NA
j_call: TRBJ2-3
d_call: TRBD2
v_call: TRBV9
cdr3_aa: CASSVGPNFRDYSTDTQYF
cdr3_nt: TGTGCCAGCAGCGTAGGGCCGAACTTCCGGGACTACAGCACAGATACGCAGTATTTT

clone_size: once
j_call: TRBJ1-1
d_call: NA
v_call: TRBV5-3
cdr3_aa: CARSWPGQQTMNTEAFF
cdr3_nt: TGTGCCAGAAGCTGGCCAGGACAGCAAACTATGAACACTGAAGCTTTCTTT

clone_size: NA
j_call: TRBJ1-4
d_call: NA
v_call: TRBV11-3
cdr3_aa: CASSTAVATNEKLFF
cdr3_nt: TGTGCCAGCAGCACCGCAGTTGCAACTAATGAAAAACTGTTTTTT

clone_size: NA
j_call: TRBJ2-7
d_call: TRBD1
v_call: TRBV6-1
cdr3_aa: CASSEARTGVYEQYF
cdr3_nt: TGTGCCAGCAGTGAAGCGAGGACAGGGGTCTACGAGCAGTACTTC

clone_size: NA
j_call: TRBJ1-2
d_call: TRBD1
v_call: TRBV30
cdr3_aa: CAWSVRQGHYGYTF
cdr3_nt: TGTGCCTGGAGTGTACGACAGGGCCACTATGGCTACACCTTC

clone_size: few
j_call: TRBJ1-5
d_call: NA
v_call: TRBV3-1/TRBV3-2
cdr3_aa: CASSQALGAGQPQHF
cdr3_nt: TGTGCCAGCAGCCAAGCATTGGGGGCCGGACAGCCCCAGCATTTT

clone_size: NA
j_call: TRBJ1-2
d_call: NA
v_call: TRBV7-3
cdr3_aa: CASSRAGYEDGYTF
cdr3_nt: TGTGCCAGCAGCCGAGCAGGGTATGAGGATGGCTACACCTTC

clone_size: NA
j_call: TRBJ1-2
d_call: TRBD1
v_call: TRBV19
cdr3_aa: CASSLRRDRSYGYTF
cdr3_nt: TGTGCCAGTAGTCTCCGAAGGGACAGGTCCTATGGCTACACCTTC

clone_size: NA
j_call: TRBJ1-6
d_call: TRBD1
v_call: TRBV5-5
cdr3_aa: CASSLVRGLSNSPLHF
cdr3_nt: TGTGCCAGCAGCTTGGTAAGGGGGCTATCCAATTCACCCCTCCACTTT

clone_size: few
j_call: TRBJ2-2
d_call: NA
v_call: TRBV15
cdr3_aa: CATSRPGTLNTGELFF
cdr3_nt: TGTGCCACCAGCCGCCCCGGGACACTTAACACCGGGGAGCTGTTTTTT

clone_size: NA
j_call: TRBJ1-2
d_call: NA
v_call: TRBV7-9
cdr3_aa: CASSLGTSYGYTF
cdr3_nt: TGTGCCAGCAGCTTAGGGACAAGCTATGGCTACACCTTC

clone_size: NA
j_call: TRBJ2-3
d_call: NA
v_call: TRBV29-1
cdr3_aa: CSTGFSSGSDTQYF
cdr3_nt: TGCAGCACCGGGTTTTCGTCGGGGTCAGATACGCAGTATTTT

clone_size: NA
j_call: TRBJ1-3
d_call: NA
v_call: TRBV2
cdr3_aa: CASSEEGSGNTIYF
cdr3_nt: TGTGCCAGCAGTGAAGAGGGGTCTGGAAACACCATATATTTT

clone_size: NA
j_call: TRBJ2-7
d_call: NA
v_call: TRBV4-2
cdr3_aa: CASSQEARGFEEQYF
cdr3_nt: TGTGCCAGCAGCCAAGAGGCCAGGGGTTTCGAGGAGCAGTACTTC

clone_size: NA
j_call: TRBJ1-1
d_call: NA
v_call: TRBV7-6
cdr3_aa: CASRQSRGDTEAFF
cdr3_nt: TGTGCCAGCAGACAGTCCCGGGGGGACACTGAAGCTTTCTTT

clone_size: NA
j_call: TRBJ1-1
d_call: NA
v_call: TRBV15
cdr3_aa: CATGRGDANTEAFF
cdr3_nt: TGTGCCACCGGCAGGGGCGACGCGAACACTGAAGCTTTCTTT

clone_size: NA
j_call: TRBJ2-7
d_call: TRBD2
v_call: TRBV4-1
cdr3_aa: CASSQNPWGGTGSYEQYF
cdr3_nt: TGCGCCAGCAGCCAGAACCCCTGGGGGGGGACGGGGTCCTACGAGCAGTACTTC